This passage covers 20 T cell receptor beta chains from one sample sequenced in a study of shared clonotypes between healthy human individuals. The method was immunoSEQ multiplex PCR; TCRdb's version includes in-frame clones alone and lacks a portion of them. The repertoire has 1.4 million or so clones, approximately 98.5% of them found once; the top ten carry roughly 0.35%. Sequenced sample: naive CD4+ T cells sorted from blood. Subset given: CD45RA+ positively selected. The source of these receptors is a man aged 25-40 years in good health.

The chain couples TRBV15 to TRBJ2-7, with D unclear. From germline, CDR1 is LNHNV and CDR2 YYDKDF (reference sequence). Trimming pared 0 bases from V and 3 bases from J, leaving 9 bases between. The CDR3 is 14 residues long. CDR3 nucleotides: TGTGCCACCAGCAGAGAAGGACCCATCTACGAGCAGTACTTC. Its protein product is CATSREGPIYEQYF.

The chain has TRBV9 and TRBJ2-7; TRBD1 agrees at 8 bases. This CDR3 spans 15 amino acids. Germline assignment: CDR1 SGDLS and CDR2 YYNGEE. The junction had 4 bases not matched to a gene; V was cut back by 0 bases and J by 2 bases. CDR3: CASSVADRGTYEQYF. The CDR3 DNA follows: TGTGCCAGCAGCGTAGCCGACAGGGGAACCTACGAGCAGTACTTC.

This clone is a singleton in its sample. V is TRBV28 and J is TRBJ2-7; a possible D gene is TRBD2 (7 bases). V was clipped by 2 bases and J by 0 bases, with 17 bases between them. This CDR3 has 17 residues. The germline gives CDR1 MDHEN, CDR2 SYDVKM. CDR3 residues: CASSLITGGILSYEQYF. DNA of the CDR3: TGTGCCAGCAGTTTAATCACGGGGGGCATCCTCTCCTACGAGCAGTACTTC. The entire variable domain, with the rest obtained from reference TRBV28 and TRBJ2-7, is as follows: DVKVTQSSRYLVKRTGEKVFLECVQDMDHENMFWYRQDPGLGLRLIYFSYDVKMKEKGDIPEGYSVSREKKERFSLILESASTNQTSMYLCASSLITGGILSYEQYFGPGTRLTVT.

This chain uses TRBV5-1 with TRBJ2-3, with TRBD1 matching over 8 bases. Trimming at V came to 7 bases and at J to 0 bases, leaving 1 base not matched to a gene. The germline gives CDR1 SGHRS, CDR2 YFSETQ. The CDR3 length is 13 residues. This CDR3 is CASRTGSTDTQYF. Written as DNA, the CDR3 is TGCGCCAGCCGGACAGGGAGCACAGATACGCAGTATTTT.

This rearrangement joins TRBV27 to TRBJ2-1; no definite D call. Germline assignment: CDR1 MNHEY and CDR2 SMNVEV (reference sequence). Trimming stripped 3 bases from V and 2 bases from J, with 11 bases between. This CDR3 is 15 amino acids long. CDR3 region: CASSFRSSTYNEQFF. CDR3 coding DNA: TGTGCCAGCAGTTTTCGCAGCAGCACCTACAATGAGCAGTTCTTC.

The V gene is TRBV5-8, the J gene TRBJ2-2, with 10 bases aligning to TRBD2. The CDR3 runs to 15 residues. Germline V CDR1 and CDR2: SGHTS, YDEGEE. The V gene end was trimmed by 1 base and the J gene end by 4 bases; junction bases not matched to a gene: 1. The CDR3 protein is CASSLLAGVTGELFF. Written as DNA, the CDR3 is TGTGCCAGCAGCTTGCTAGCGGGAGTCACCGGGGAGCTGTTTTTT.

The V and J genes are TRBV27 and TRBJ1-1; 7 positions agree with TRBD1. With 3 bases clipped from V and 5 bases from J, the junction kept 6 bases outside the gene matches. CDR1 is MNHEY, CDR2 SMNVEV, per germline (reference sequence). The CDR3 loop spans 14 amino acids. In DNA form, the CDR3 reads TGTGCCAGCAGTTTTTGGGGGGACAGTACTGAAGCTTTCTTT. It is translated as CASSFWGDSTEAFF.

The V call is TRBV18, the J call TRBJ2-1, with 7 bases fitting TRBD1. The CDR3 is made up of 13 amino acids. The V and J ends lost 8 bases and 5 bases, in that order; junction bases with no gene match: 6. Germline V lookup: CDR1 KGHSH, CDR2 LQKENI. The CDR3 reads CASNVQGNNEQFF. CDR3 DNA: TGTGCCAGCAACGTACAGGGGAACAATGAGCAGTTCTTC.

The V call is TRBV4-1, the J call TRBJ2-6, with D tentatively TRBD2 (6 bases). The V and J ends lost 1 base and 0 bases respectively, with 13 bases between them. CDR1 is MGHRA, CDR2 YSYEKL, per germline. The CDR3 spans 18 residues. The chain's CDR3 is CASSQVGRDPSGANVLTF. CDR3 nucleotide sequence: TGCGCCAGCAGCCAAGTTGGGCGGGATCCCTCTGGGGCCAACGTCCTGACTTTC.

The chain recombines TRBV6-4 with TRBJ2-1, with D uncertain. There are 15 residues in the CDR3. V gave up 4 bases and J gave up 0 bases, with 10 bases separating them. CDR1 MRHNA and CDR2 SNTAGT come from the germline V gene. CDR3 amino acids: CASSAVHNSYNEQFF. The CDR3 region has the DNA TGTGCCAGCAGTGCGGTCCACAACTCCTACAATGAGCAGTTCTTC.

The genes are TRBV28 and TRBJ2-2; TRBD1 aligns across 7 bases. CDR1 is MDHEN and CDR2 is SYDVKM in the germline V gene. With 6 bases clipped from V and 1 base from J, the junction kept 5 bases outside the gene matches. CDR3 length: 15 residues. For the CDR3, the DNA is TGTGCCAGCAGGGCAGGGGGAAGGAACACCGGGGAGCTGTTTTTT. It translates to CASRAGGRNTGELFF.

V usage is TRBV29-1 and J usage is TRBJ1-1, with D possibly matching TRBD1 (5 bases). The CDR3 has 13 amino acids. Looked up from germline, CDR1 is SQVTM and CDR2 is ANQGSEA. Trimming pared 6 bases from V and 2 bases from J, leaving 13 bases between. The chain's CDR3 is CSVGQQVNTEAFF. The CDR3 region has the DNA TGCAGCGTAGGACAACAGGTCAACACTGAAGCTTTCTTT.

This clone showed up just once. The chain couples TRBV11-2 to TRBJ2-2; D ambiguous. This CDR3 has 13 amino acids. Germline V CDR1 and CDR2: SGHAT, FQNNGV. Trimming cost V 2 bases and J 13 bases, with 14 bases left between them. CDR3 nucleotides: TGTGCCAGCAGCTTAACAGACTTCTTGTCGCTGTTTTTT. Protein: CASSLTDFLSLFF.

The chain couples TRBV10-3 to TRBJ2-5; D gene unclear. Germline values: CDR1 ENHRY, CDR2 SYGVKD. The CDR3 has 13 amino acids. Trimming stripped 6 bases from V and 2 bases from J, with 10 bases between. CDR3 coding DNA: TGTGCCATCAGGGCCAGCGCACAAGAGACCCAGTACTTC. It is translated as CAIRASAQETQYF.

This clone was recorded only once. The sample has other DNA sequences that encode this CDR3 too. The chain is built from TRBV5-1 and TRBJ2-3; no definite D call. Per the germline V gene, CDR1 is SGHRS and CDR2 is YFSETQ. With 0 bases removed from V and 0 bases from J, the gap between germline ends came to 11 bases. The CDR3 sequence is 16 residues long. This chain's CDR3 is CASSLVGSGSTDTQYF. Here the CDR3 DNA reads TGCGCCAGCAGCTTGGTCGGATCCGGAAGCACAGATACGCAGTATTTT.

The rearrangement joins TRBV11-2 to TRBJ1-2, with 8 bases identical to TRBD1. This CDR3 region has 14 residues. The trim removed 3 bases at V and 4 bases at J, leaving 4 bases unmatched. Germline CDR1 is SGHAT and CDR2 is FQNNGV. The CDR3 region has the DNA TGTGCCAGCAGCTTTCGACAGGGGATCTATGGCTACACCTTC. It codes for CASSFRQGIYGYTF.

The V and J genes are TRBV5-4 and TRBJ2-3; 10 bases map to TRBD1. V lost 4 bases to trimming and J lost 3 bases; unmatched junction nucleotides: 5. The CDR3 sequence is 15 residues long. CDR1 SGHNT and CDR2 YYREEE come from the germline V gene (reference sequence). The CDR3 region is CASSGRDRGTDTQYF. DNA of the CDR3: TGTGCCAGCAGCGGCCGGGACAGGGGTACAGATACGCAGTATTTT.

As to this clone: This same CDR3 is encoded by further DNA sequences in the sample. CDR3 sequence: CASSWGGAANTGELFF. The CDR3 DNA sequence: TGCGCCAGCAGCTGGGGCGGCGCCGCGAACACCGGGGAGCTGTTTTTT. This chain links TRBV5-1 with TRBJ2-2; tentatively, D is TRBD1 (5 bases). V shed 3 bases and J shed 0 bases, with 12 bases lying between them. The CDR3 length is 16 residues. Germline values: CDR1 SGHRS, CDR2 YFSETQ.

In this sample, this clone turned up once. This rearrangement joins TRBV10-2 to TRBJ2-7; D call uncertain. Germline loops: CDR1 WSHSY, CDR2 SAAADI. The CDR3 is 13 residues long. V was cut by 2 bases and J by 4 bases, with 9 bases left in between. DNA for the CDR3: TGCGCCAGCAGTGAGCCCTCGATATACGAGCAGTACTTC. Protein product: CASSEPSIYEQYF.

V usage is TRBV27 and J usage is TRBJ2-7; 7 nucleotides match TRBD1. V trimming: 8 bases; J trimming: 7 bases; junction bases outside the gene matches: 11. This CDR3 spans 13 amino acids. CDR1 MNHEY and CDR2 SMNVEV come from the germline V gene (reference sequence). The CDR3: CASGPGQFLEQYF. CDR3 nucleotide sequence: TGTGCCAGCGGGCCGGGACAGTTCCTGGAGCAGTACTTC.